The 13 T cell receptor beta chains below come from one sample, sequenced in a study of early T cells in non-severe SARS-CoV-2 infection. Via MiXCR, TCRdb re-called the 5' RACE reads, giving one row per CDR3 protein. The table has 55,000 to 80,000 distinct CDR3 sequences, more than 9.5% seen once. The sequencing here drew on whole blood, taken at baseline. The receptors here all came from an adult who was a healthcare worker with PCR-confirmed SARS-CoV-2 infection or an uninfected control (not recorded which).

This clonotype was seen a few times. V gene TRBV9 combines with J gene TRBJ1-1, with 9 bases aligning to TRBD1. The V gene's germline CDR1 is SGDLS and CDR2 YYNGEE. The CDR3 loop spans 14 amino acids. With 4 bases clipped from V and 11 bases from J, the junction kept 12 bases outside the gene matches. Here the CDR3 reads CASSPRTGETVAFF. The CDR3 region has the DNA TGTGCCAGCAGCCCCCGGACAGGGGAGACCGTCGCTTTCTTT.

This clonotype came up a few times. The gene calls are TRBV7-9 and TRBJ2-4, with 9 bases that match TRBD1. This CDR3 region has 16 residues. Trimming removed 6 bases from V and 2 bases from J; junction bases left unmatched: 8. The germline V gene has CDR1 SEHNR and CDR2 FQNEAQ (reference sequence). The CDR3 nucleotides read TGTGCCAGCAGTACCGGGACAGGGTATCCCAAAAACATTCAGTACTTC. This translates into CASSTGTGYPKNIQYF.

This clonotype was picked up a small number of times. V and J are TRBV7-6 and TRBJ2-1, with TRBD2 matching over 9 bases. The CDR3 consists of 15 residues. In germline, CDR1 is SGHVS, CDR2 FNYEAQ. Trimming at V came to 3 bases and at J to 4 bases, leaving 4 bases not matched to a gene. CDR3 region: CASSFLAGEYNEQFF. CDR3 DNA sequence: TGTGCCAGCAGCTTCTTAGCGGGGGAATACAATGAGCAGTTCTTC.

The chain carries TRBV7-9 and TRBJ2-6, with 7 bases aligning to TRBD2. V shed 5 bases, J shed 1 base, and the junction held 14 bases outside the gene matches. The germline CDR1 and CDR2 sequences are SEHNR and FQNEAQ (reference sequence). The CDR3 loop spans 19 amino acids. CDR3 in amino acids: CASSIHLAGRTSGANVLTF. CDR3 sequence (DNA): TGTGCCAGCAGCATTCACTTAGCGGGCCGTACATCTGGGGCCAACGTCCTGACTTTC.

There are many counts of this clonotype. V usage is TRBV11-3 and J usage is TRBJ2-5, with TRBD1 identical over 7 bases. Germline loops: CDR1 SGHNT, CDR2 YENEEA. This CDR3 is 16 amino acids long. With 1 base clipped from V and 4 bases from J, the junction kept 9 bases outside the gene matches. CDR3 in amino acids: CASSLGNNRGGETQYF. In DNA, the CDR3 is TGTGCCAGCAGCTTAGGAAACAACAGGGGCGGAGAGACCCAGTACTTC.

V and J are TRBV7-3 and TRBJ1-3, with no clear D. Germline CDR1 reads SGHTA; CDR2 reads FQGTGA. The CDR3 runs 13 residues. The V gene lost 5 bases and the J gene lost 7 bases, with 12 bases spanning the gap. The CDR3 DNA reads as TGTGCCAGCAGCCCGGCTAATGGGAACACCATATATTTT. Protein sequence: CASSPANGNTIYF.

The rearrangement joins TRBV7-9 to TRBJ2-1; the match to TRBD2 covers 7 bases. This CDR3 is 13 amino acids long. Trimming cost V 1 base and J 10 bases; bases outside gene matches: 4. Germline lookup yields CDR1 SEHNR and CDR2 FQNEAQ (reference sequence). The CDR3 reads CASSLEGGEEQFF. The CDR3 DNA follows: TGTGCCAGCAGCTTAGAGGGAGGGGAGGAGCAGTTCTTC.

This clonotype was observed at least ten times. V is TRBV7-2 and J is TRBJ2-1; 15 nucleotides line up with TRBD2. V shed 0 bases, J shed 8 bases, and the junction held 5 bases outside the gene matches. The germline V gene has CDR1 SGHTA and CDR2 FQGNSA. The CDR3 loop spans 17 amino acids. CDR3 protein: CASSLAGLAGGWYEQFF. The CDR3 nucleotides read TGTGCCAGCAGCTTAGCCGGACTAGCGGGGGGGTGGTATGAGCAGTTCTTC.

This clonotype has a handful of counts. This chain links TRBV7-8 with TRBJ1-5; D uncertain. The CDR3 consists of 13 residues. Germline assignment: CDR1 SGHVS and CDR2 FQNEAQ. Trimming left V 0 bases short and J 4 bases short, with 4 bases between. The CDR3 sequence is CASSLANNQPQHF. CDR3 DNA: TGTGCCAGCAGCTTAGCTAATAATCAGCCCCAGCATTTT.

This clonotype was observed a single time. The CDR3 loop is CSVESPMGTEAFF. CDR3 DNA: TGCAGCGTTGAATCCCCTATGGGCACCGAAGCTTTCTTT. This chain joins TRBV29-1 and TRBJ1-1, with D uncertain. Trimming took 2 bases from V and 8 from J, leaving 15 bases between them. The germline CDR1 and CDR2 sequences are SQVTM and ANQGSEA. CDR3 length: 13 residues.

This clonotype was found many times. V and J are TRBV7-2 and TRBJ1-2; TRBD1 matches at 8 bases. Looked up from germline, CDR1 is SGHTA and CDR2 is FQGNSA. This CDR3 is built from 16 residues. The V and J ends lost 1 base and 3 bases, in that order; junction bases with no gene match: 7. CDR3 DNA sequence: TGTGCCAGCAGCTTAGTGCAGGGGGCGTTAGACTATGGCTACACCTTC. Translation: CASSLVQGALDYGYTF. The whole variable domain, filled in from reference TRBV7-2 and TRBJ1-2, reads GAGVSQSPSNKVTEKGKDVELRCDPISGHTALYWYRQSLGQGLEFLIYFQGNSAPDKSGLPSDRFSAERTGGSVSTLTIQRTQQEDSAVYLCASSLVQGALDYGYTFGSGTRLTVV.

The chain combines TRBV5-1 with TRBJ1-1, with a weak D call TRBD1 (6 bases). Germline-derived CDR1 and CDR2 are SGHRS and YFSETQ. V gave up 2 bases and J gave up 1 base, with 9 bases separating them. CDR3 length: 14 amino acids. Here the CDR3 reads CASSLTTGNTEAFF. The CDR3 region has the DNA TGCGCCAGCAGCTTAACGACAGGGAACACTGAAGCTTTCTTT.

This clonotype was counted many times. V usage is TRBV5-1 and J usage is TRBJ1-2; D not certain. CDR3 length: 13 amino acids. Germline CDR1 SGHRS, CDR2 YFSETQ. The V end lost 0 bases, the J end lost 9 bases, and 12 bases lay between the germline ends. CDR3 sequence reads: CASSLEDGGSYTF. CDR3 nucleotide sequence: TGCGCCAGCAGCTTGGAGGATGGCGGAAGCTACACCTTC.